The text below deals with one TCR beta chain. Antigen: not known. The sample comes from a study of T cell responses to AZD1222 COVID-19 vaccine. Findings and limits, study-wide: Unmutated regions of variants are reportedly targeted by nearly half of spike-specific TCRs. Spike-specific TCR breadth and depth were elevated following two AZD1222 doses. Among the donors, most were white British and more were female, and clonal diversity was possibly underestimated. The study found vaccine-associated CD4 TCRs spanning spike, dominant at 160-218 and 743-854.

The CDR3 is 12 amino acids. The germline V and J ends were trimmed by 2 bases and 12 bases, with 14 bases remaining between them. CDR1 is MNHEY, CDR2 SVGAGI, per germline. Using immunoSEQ multiplex PCR, the repertoire was profiled, and TCRdb retains in-frame clones only, with some absent. The sample records fewer than 65,000 clones, about 88% being singletons. The source is an adult in good health. Here the sequenced sample was peripheral blood, taken on day 0 of AZD1222 vaccination. The chain recombines TRBV6-5 with TRBJ2-7, with D possibly being TRBD1 (6 bases). The CDR3 coding sequence is TGTGCCAGCAGTTACGGGGTGGGGGCGTGGTACTTC. This encodes CASSYGVGAWYF.